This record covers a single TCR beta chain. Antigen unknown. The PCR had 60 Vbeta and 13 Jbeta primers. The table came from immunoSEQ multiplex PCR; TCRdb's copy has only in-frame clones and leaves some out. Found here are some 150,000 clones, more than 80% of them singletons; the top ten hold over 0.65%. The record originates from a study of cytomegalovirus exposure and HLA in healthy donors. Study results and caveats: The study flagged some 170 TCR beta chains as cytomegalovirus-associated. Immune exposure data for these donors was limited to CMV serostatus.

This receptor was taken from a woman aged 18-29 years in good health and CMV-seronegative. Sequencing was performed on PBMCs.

The CDR3 bases are TGTGCCAGCAGCTCCGAAGCGGGAGGGTGGAATGAGCAGTTCTTC. Translation gives CASSSEAGGWNEQFF. V usage is TRBV7-3 and J usage is TRBJ2-1; TRBD2 matches 10 bases. Losses at the gene ends were 4 bases for V and 7 bases for J; bases not matched to a gene: 7. The CDR3 extends over 15 amino acids. Germline V gives CDR1 SGHTA, CDR2 FQGTGA.